This T cell receptor beta chain was observed in a study of blood T cells in healthy people across ages. Individuals who donated were healthy Caucasians from Russia aged roughly 6 to 100. A J-beta primer mix and a sample-barcoded 5' primer were used in a second PCR of about 7 to 11 cycles. A tag from a template-switch adaptor with 12 random nucleotides marked each cDNA molecule. TCRdb reanalysed the 5' RACE reads using MiXCR and keeps one entry per CDR3 protein. The sample lists about 1.6 million distinct CDR3 sequences; roughly 32% were seen once. In its sample, this clonotype was seen a few times. The V end lost 2 bases, the J end lost 2 bases, and 10 bases lay between the germline ends. Germline V gene sequence: CDR1 SGHTA, CDR2 FQGTGA. The CDR3 runs 15 residues.

This receptor was identified in a woman in her twenties or thirties in good health. This rearrangement joins TRBV7-3 to TRBJ2-1; D is undetermined. The sequenced material came from blood. CDR3: CASSLGPATYNEQFF. In DNA, the CDR3 is TGTGCCAGCAGCTTAGGCCCAGCTACCTACAATGAGCAGTTCTTC.